Below, 9 T cell receptor beta chains from the same sample are listed, as sequenced in a study of tumor-infiltrating lymphocytes in primary liver carcinoma. Co-extraction of RNA and DNA was performed on roughly 20-34 mg of unsorted bulk tissue. From 500 to 600 ng of total RNA, TCR beta-specific cDNA was reverse-transcribed using a constant-region primer. Generation of the TCR beta libraries relied on three nested multiplex PCR rounds using slightly modified ARM-PCR. Each of the first two PCR rounds ran roughly 9 cycles with TRBV1-TRBV30 forward and C-beta reverse primers. TCRdb recomputed calls from the multiplex PCR reads with MiXCR, one row per CDR3 protein. The sample includes around 88,000 distinct CDR3 sequences, around 68% of them seen just once. Input material: tumor-adjacent normal liver tissue. These TCRs come from a man aged 40-50 years with primary liver carcinoma and hepatitis B virus infection.

The chain is built from TRBV12-3 or TRBV12-4 and TRBJ1-2, with D possibly being TRBD1 (5 bases). The V and J ends lost 6 bases and 2 bases respectively, with 16 bases between them. This CDR3 spans 15 amino acids. In DNA, the CDR3 is TGTGCCAGCAGCCTCGGACATGGGGCAAACTATGGCTACACCTTC. Translating it yields CASSLGHGANYGYTF.

As to this clonotype: As the CDR3 is not closed by the conserved phenylalanine or tryptophan, this likely results from a read error. The chain employs TRBV4-2 and TRBJ1-1, with D possibly being TRBD1 (5 bases). Germline CDR1 and CDR2: LGHNA and YNFKEQ. This CDR3 contains 13 residues. V was pared by 8 bases and J by 4 bases, with 14 bases between. CDR3 region: CASCREQGTEAFY. CDR3 in DNA: TGTGCCAGCTGCCGAGAGCAGGGCACTGAAGCTTTCTAT.

The J gene is TRBJ2-2, the V gene TRBV12-3 or TRBV12-4; no clear D. V was clipped by 6 bases and J by 6 bases, with 8 bases between them. This CDR3 spans 12 amino acids. CDR3 nucleotide sequence: TGTGCCAGCAGCCTCCGTCCCGGGGAGCTGTTTTTT. Its translation: CASSLRPGELFF.

With regard to this clonotype: Mismatch with germline at one junction end may stem from a read error. This chain links TRBV13 with TRBJ2-1, with D unresolved. Germline values: CDR1 PRHDT, CDR2 FYEKMQ (reference sequence). The CDR3 has 11 residues. Here the CDR3 DNA reads TGTGCCTGCAGCTTAAGGGTCTTGCAGTTCTTC. The encoded protein is CACSLRVLQFF.

Comment on this clonotype: The junction shows a germline mismatch at one end, possibly a read error. This chain joins TRBV6-2 or TRBV6-3 and TRBJ2-1, with 9 bases matching TRBD2. CDR3 length equals 16 residues. The germline gives CDR1 MNHEY, CDR2 SVGEGT. The CDR3 bases are TGTGCCCGCAGTTACAACATAGCGGGAGTCGGTAATGAGCAGTTCTTC. Its protein product is CARSYNIAGVGNEQFF.

This clonotype was counted a single time. The conserved final phenylalanine or tryptophan is absent from the CDR3, which likely points to a read error. This chain connects TRBV29-1 to TRBJ2-7; 10 bases agree with TRBD1. The V and J ends lost 7 bases and 5 bases, in that order; junction bases with no gene match: 14. CDR3 size: 15 residues. Germline lookup yields CDR1 SQVTM and CDR2 ANQGSEA. CDR3 protein: CSAVTLGQGVNEQYL. DNA for the CDR3: TGCAGCGCTGTCACCCTTGGACAGGGGGTTAACGAGCAGTACTTA.

Points on this clonotype: A much larger clone is a single base away; this may be a read error. This chain links TRBV7-9 with TRBJ2-1; D is tentatively TRBD1 or TRBD2 (5 bases each). Germline values: CDR1 SEHNR, CDR2 FQNEAQ (reference sequence). The CDR3 totals 15 residues. The CDR3 protein is CASSANEGSYDEQFF. The CDR3 nucleotides are TGTGCCAGCAGCGCTAACGAGGGGAGCTACGATGAGCAGTTCTTC.

Note on this clonotype: The germline gene is not matched at one end of the junction; a read error may be the cause. The CDR3 here is CASGDYRGPYGYTF. The DNA for the CDR3 is TGTGCCAGCGGGGATTACAGGGGGCCCTATGGTTACACCTTC. The chain employs TRBV6-1 and TRBJ1-2, with 9 bases fitting TRBD1. The CDR3 length is 14 residues. The germline V gene encodes CDR1 MNHNS and CDR2 SASEGT.

This clonotype showed up many times. V usage is TRBV4-1 and J usage is TRBJ2-5; possibly TRBD1 for D (5 bases). The CDR3 sequence is 14 residues long. Trimming stripped 0 bases from V and 5 bases from J, with 10 bases between. CDR1 is MGHRA, CDR2 YSYEKL, per germline. CDR3 protein: CASSQEGPSETQYF. In nucleotides, the CDR3 is TGCGCCAGCAGCCAAGAGGGGCCCTCGGAGACCCAGTACTTC.